This T cell receptor (beta chain) was observed in a study of cytomegalovirus exposure and HLA in healthy donors. Study information: An early release of data contained 75 million to 100 million unique TCRs, which came from HLA-typed donors. Of all 400 or so donors who were genotyped, 80% to 85% belonged to the Caucasian-associated ancestry cluster.

Primers included in the PCR were 60 Vbeta and 13 Jbeta primers. Sequencing used immunoSEQ multiplex PCR; TCRdb keeps in-frame clones, though not all of them. Among approximately 130,000 clones listed, approximately 85% were seen once. The CDR3 contains 16 residues. Trimming took 5 bases from V and 5 from J; bases not matched to a gene: 10. The rearrangement uses TRBV6-7 and TRBJ2-2, with 8 positions matching TRBD2. TRBV6-7 qualifies as an ORF whose function is uncertain. What was sequenced was PBMCs. This receptor was taken from a boy aged 5-17 years in good health and CMV-seronegative. The DNA of the CDR3 is TGTGCCAGCAGTCTGCCTGGCGGGAGGTGTACCGGGGAGCTGTTTTTT. Its translation: CASSLPGGRCTGELFF.